This TCR beta chain was profiled in a study of blood T cell repertoires in COVID-19. Study summary: Spain, Italy and the United States supplied samples that represented acute and convalescent COVID-19. T cells, B-cell-depleted T cells, or PBMCs provided the cDNA or gDNA that served as material.

The CDR3 runs 16 residues. V was pared by 0 bases and J by 4 bases, with 7 bases of the junction left unmatched. CDR1 LGHDT and CDR2 YNNKEL come from the germline V gene (reference sequence). This clone came up a few times. Study processing details: From reference gene primer amplification, estimates of nucleated cell counts were derived. Profiled with immunoSEQ multiplex PCR; TCRdb holds only in-frame clones, not every one. The V and J calls and clone size were taken over from that table, and D and trimming were inferred from the DNA. The table has about 150,000 clones, 80% seen once; the top ten hold approximately 0.5%.

The sample taken for sequencing was peripheral blood. This TCR was sampled from a man in his 60s with acute or convalescent COVID-19. This rearrangement joins TRBV3-1 (or the pseudogene TRBV3-2) to TRBJ2-3; 7 nucleotides align to TRBD1. CDR3 protein: CASSQDKTGFADTQYF. CDR3 DNA: TGTGCCAGCAGCCAAGATAAGACAGGGTTCGCAGATACGCAGTATTTT.